The 29 T cell receptor beta chains listed next were all sequenced from one sample in a study of identifying expanded T cells in peripheral blood. TCRdb's table, derived via immunoSEQ multiplex PCR, lists solely in-frame clones and lacks some. This table holds roughly 100,000 clones, 88% found once. Specimen: blood. The receptor source for this set is a person aged 18 to 75 in good health.

This rearrangement joins TRBV7-9 to TRBJ1-3; tentatively, D is TRBD1 (5 bases). CDR1 and CDR2 (germline): SEHNR, FQNEAQ (reference sequence). CDR3 size: 15 residues. The V end lost 7 bases, the J end lost 7 bases, and 20 bases lay between the germline ends. The CDR3 sequence: CASTRGLSQGNTIYF. The CDR3 bases are TGTGCCAGCACCCGGGGACTCTCCCAAGGGAACACCATATATTTT.

With regard to this clone: This sequence may be a read error, since a much larger clone differs from it by one base. Different DNA sequences within this sample yield the same CDR3. The chain joins TRBV6-4 to TRBJ2-3; 7 positions agree with TRBD2. With 2 bases clipped from V and 3 bases from J, the junction kept 2 bases outside the gene matches. Germline CDR1 reads MRHNA; CDR2 reads SNTAGT. CDR3 size: 14 residues. The CDR3 DNA sequence: TGTGCCAGCAGTGACGGGGGAGGGACAGATACGCAGTATTTT. Translated, it gives CASSDGGGTDTQYF.

This chain uses TRBV11-3 with TRBJ1-1; D is unclear. The CDR3 has 14 residues. CDR1 and CDR2 (germline): SGHNT, YENEEA. V lost 3 bases to trimming and J lost 1 base, with 9 bases between them. The CDR3 DNA sequence: TGTGCCAGCAGCTTCCGGACCCCGAACACTGAAGCTTTCTTT. Protein product: CASSFRTPNTEAFF. The variable domain in full, completed from reference TRBV11-3 and TRBJ1-1, reads EAGVVQSPRYKIIEKKQPVAFWCNPISGHNTLYWYLQNLGQGPELLIRYENEEAVDDSQLPKDRFSAERLKGVDSTLKIQPAELGDSAVYLCASSFRTPNTEAFFGQGTRLTVV.

This sequence joins TRBV5-1 and TRBJ2-7, with a tentative D call TRBD1 (5 bases). The CDR3 sequence is 11 residues long. Trimming stripped 1 base from V and 6 bases from J, with 5 bases between. Germline V CDR1 and CDR2: SGHRS, YFSETQ. CDR3 protein: CASSLQGEQYF. CDR3 nucleotides: TGCGCCAGCAGCTTGCAGGGCGAGCAGTACTTC.

This clone has a handful of counts. The rearrangement uses TRBV19 and TRBJ2-7; D may correspond to TRBD1 or TRBD2 (5 bases each). The CDR3 is 16 residues long. CDR1 and CDR2 from the germline V gene are LNHDA and SQIVND (reference sequence). V lost 4 bases to trimming and J lost 1 base, with 17 bases between them. The CDR3 DNA sequence: TGTGCCAGTAGTAGATTGGGGGACCAGCTTTCCTACGAGCAGTACTTC. It yields the protein CASSRLGDQLSYEQYF.

In this sample, this clone turned up once. The chain couples TRBV5-1 to TRBJ2-3, with 9 bases aligning to TRBD2. V shed 1 base and J 2 bases; nucleotides not matched to a gene: 2. Germline V gene sequence: CDR1 SGHRS, CDR2 YFSETQ. The CDR3 contains 15 residues. CDR3 amino acids: CASSLTSGLTDTQYF. CDR3 DNA sequence: TGCGCCAGCAGCTTGACTAGCGGGCTCACAGATACGCAGTATTTT.

The chain joins TRBV9 to TRBJ2-1, with TRBD2 matching over 12 bases. The junction had 13 bases not matched to a gene; V was cut back by 0 bases and J by 6 bases. The CDR3 sequence is 19 residues long. Germline V gives CDR1 SGDLS, CDR2 YYNGEE. The DNA of the CDR3 is TGTGCCAGCAGCGTAGATCCCCGGCGAGCTAGCGGGAGGGGCAATGAGCAGTTCTTC. Its protein product is CASSVDPRRASGRGNEQFF. The variable domain in full, completed from reference TRBV9 and TRBJ2-1, reads DSGVTQTPKHLITATGQRVTLRCSPRSGDLSVYWYQQSLDQGLQFLIQYYNGEERAKGNILERFSAQQFPDLHSELNLSSLELGDSALYFCASSVDPRRASGRGNEQFFGPGTRLTVL.

The V and J genes are TRBV6-1 and TRBJ1-3, with a weak D call TRBD1 (5 bases). This CDR3 has 17 amino acids. V lost 3 bases and J 2 bases, leaving 17 bases between the germline ends. Per germline, CDR1 MNHNS and CDR2 SASEGT. The CDR3 DNA reads TGTGCCAGCAGTGACCCAACCAAACAGGCAACTGGAAACACCATATATTTT. This codes for CASSDPTKQATGNTIYF.

V gene TRBV15 combines with J gene TRBJ1-1; 7 positions match TRBD1. V lost 1 base and J lost 5; bases outside the gene matches: 4. Germline V gene data show CDR1 as LNHNV and CDR2 as YYDKDF (reference sequence). CDR3 length: 14 amino acids. This chain's CDR3 is CATSRGQGWTEAFF. The DNA for the CDR3 is TGTGCCACCAGCAGAGGACAGGGTTGGACTGAAGCTTTCTTT.

The gene calls are TRBV7-9 and TRBJ1-1; D is possibly TRBD1 (5 bases). This CDR3 has 15 amino acids. V was cut by 5 bases and J by 2 bases, with 15 bases left in between. The germline CDR1 and CDR2 sequences are SEHNR and FQNEAQ (reference sequence). CDR3: CASSQAGTFNTEAFF. CDR3 bases: TGTGCCAGCAGCCAGGCCGGGACGTTTAACACTGAAGCTTTCTTT.

V and J are TRBV7-6 and TRBJ1-5; D gene ambiguous. The CDR3 has 16 residues. With 5 bases removed from V and 7 bases from J, the gap between germline ends came to 21 bases. Germline loops: CDR1 SGHVS, CDR2 FNYEAQ. CDR3 bases: TGTGCCAGCAGCCTAGGTCAGCGCGGCGTCGGCCAGCCCCAGCATTTT. This codes for CASSLGQRGVGQPQHF. Filled out from reference TRBV7-6 and TRBJ1-5, the complete variable domain reads GAGVSQSPRYKVTKRGQDVALRCDPISGHVSLYWYRQALGQGPEFLTYFNYEAQQDKSGLPNDRFSAERPEGSISTLTIQRTEQRDSAMYRCASSLGQRGVGQPQHFGDGTRLSIL.

V usage is TRBV28 and J usage is TRBJ1-1; D perhaps matches TRBD1 (5 bases). CDR1 and CDR2 (germline): MDHEN, SYDVKM. V lost 7 bases, J lost 0 bases, and 30 bases lay in between. This CDR3 is built from 20 residues. CDR3 DNA: TGTGCCAGCACCCACTTGGACAAGGGACTGCCGGGTGATATGAACACTGAAGCTTTCTTT. Encoded protein: CASTHLDKGLPGDMNTEAFF.

The chain joins TRBV10-3 to TRBJ2-7; 9 nucleotides align to TRBD2. The J segment lost 0 bases and the V segment lost 0 bases, leaving 6 bases of the junction unmatched. Germline V CDR1 and CDR2: ENHRY, SYGVKD. The CDR3 length is 17 residues. The CDR3 coding sequence is TGTGCCATCAGTGAGTCTAGACTAGCGGATAGCTCCTACGAGCAGTACTTC. Translating it yields CAISESRLADSSYEQYF.

This sequence joins TRBV19 and TRBJ2-2, with 11 bases lining up with TRBD2. The germline CDR1 and CDR2 sequences are LNHDA and SQIVND (reference sequence). The CDR3 runs 15 residues. J was trimmed by 5 bases and V by 10 bases; bases with no gene match: 9. The CDR3 is CATKLAGVRTGELFF. The CDR3 region has the DNA TGTGCCACCAAACTAGCGGGAGTACGAACCGGGGAGCTGTTTTTT.

The CDR3 DNA is TGCAGCGTTAGCGGGGGGGCCGATCATACGCAGTATTTT. It codes for CSVSGGADHTQYF. The chain has TRBV29-1 and TRBJ2-3, with TRBD2 matching over 10 bases. Germline V lookup: CDR1 SQVTM, CDR2 ANQGSEA. Unmatched junction bases numbered 6, after V lost 5 bases and J lost 7 bases. The CDR3 sequence is 13 residues long.

The CDR3 reads CASTGGVAGNTIYF. CDR3 in DNA: TGTGCCAGCACCGGAGGCGTCGCTGGAAACACCATATATTTT. The chain recombines TRBV6-6 with TRBJ1-3; no clear D. Germline V gives CDR1 MNHNY, CDR2 SVGAGI (reference sequence). The CDR3 consists of 14 residues. Trimming shortened V by 7 bases and J by 2 bases, and 12 bases separated the two germline ends.

This chain joins TRBV4-2 and TRBJ1-3, with D hard to call. This CDR3 has 14 amino acids. Germline CDR1 is LGHNA and CDR2 is YNFKEQ. Trimming shortened V by 0 bases and J by 3 bases, and 6 bases separated the two germline ends. The CDR3 reads CASSQDRIGNTIYF. The DNA of the CDR3 is TGTGCCAGCAGCCAAGATCGAATTGGAAACACCATATATTTT.

The gene calls are TRBV19 and TRBJ2-7, with D possibly matching TRBD2 (6 bases). Trimming stripped 4 bases from V and 3 bases from J, with 13 bases between. The germline CDR1 and CDR2 sequences are LNHDA and SQIVND (reference sequence). The CDR3 is 14 residues long. The DNA of the CDR3 is TGTGCCAGTAGTACCTGGACTACCAACTACGAGCAGTACTTC. Protein: CASSTWTTNYEQYF.

The sample holds one count of this clone. This sequence joins TRBV28 and TRBJ2-1; D is possibly TRBD2 (5 bases). Trimming cost V 5 bases and J 1 base, with 12 bases left between them. The germline CDR1 and CDR2 sequences are MDHEN and SYDVKM. The CDR3 is 15 residues long. The CDR3 nucleotides are TGTGCCAGCAGTCCTCGGGGTGGATCCTACAATGAGCAGTTCTTC. This sequence encodes CASSPRGGSYNEQFF.

This chain uses TRBV28 with TRBJ2-5; 14 bases map to TRBD2. The CDR3 has 18 amino acids. J was trimmed by 5 bases and V by 2 bases; bases with no gene match: 10. The V gene's germline CDR1 is MDHEN and CDR2 SYDVKM. The CDR3 sequence: CASSLGLAGGRGRETQYF. The CDR3, as DNA: TGTGCCAGCAGTTTAGGACTAGCGGGAGGTAGGGGTAGGGAGACCCAGTACTTC.

The chain links TRBV18 to TRBJ1-1; 10 positions match TRBD1. Per the germline V gene, CDR1 is KGHSH and CDR2 is LQKENI. The CDR3 extends over 14 amino acids. After removal of 6 bases from V and 8 bases from J, the junction contained 9 bases not matched to a gene. The CDR3 protein is CASSPGQGTPEAFF. The CDR3 coding sequence is TGTGCCAGCTCTCCGGGACAGGGGACTCCCGAAGCTTTCTTT.

V is TRBV9 and J is TRBJ2-7, with D perhaps assigned TRBD1 or TRBD2 (6 bases each). The V and J ends lost 4 bases and 1 base respectively, with 15 bases between them. This CDR3 has 15 amino acids. The germline V gene encodes CDR1 SGDLS and CDR2 YYNGEE. The CDR3 DNA reads TGTGCCAGCAGCCCGACCGGGGGCCTGTCCTACGAGCAGTACTTC. Encoded protein: CASSPTGGLSYEQYF. The complete variable domain, with remaining parts taken from reference TRBV9 and TRBJ2-7, reads DSGVTQTPKHLITATGQRVTLRCSPRSGDLSVYWYQQSLDQGLQFLIQYYNGEERAKGNILERFSAQQFPDLHSELNLSSLELGDSALYFCASSPTGGLSYEQYFGPGTRLTVT.

CDR3 in DNA: TGTGCCAGCAGCCAACCGGGACTAGCGGGAGTGGGCGGCGGGGAGCTGTTTTTT. It specifies CASSQPGLAGVGGGELFF. The V and J genes are TRBV4-2 and TRBJ2-2; TRBD2 aligns across 14 bases. V lost 2 bases, J lost 7 bases, and 9 bases stayed unmatched. The CDR3 is made up of 18 amino acids. Looked up from germline, CDR1 is LGHNA and CDR2 is YNFKEQ.

The chain recombines TRBV5-6 with TRBJ2-3; 11 bases align to TRBD1. The J segment lost 3 bases and the V segment lost 4 bases, leaving 4 bases of the junction unmatched. The V gene's germline CDR1 is SGHDT and CDR2 YYEEEE. The CDR3 sequence is 15 residues long. The CDR3 nucleotides are TGTGCCAGCAGCAGGGACAGGGGGGTTACAGATACGCAGTATTTT. Its protein is CASSRDRGVTDTQYF.

The chain employs TRBV5-4 and TRBJ1-4; D is ambiguous. Germline V gene lookup returns CDR1 SGHNT and CDR2 YYREEE (reference sequence). The CDR3 sequence is 13 residues long. V was pared by 1 base and J by 8 bases, with 9 bases between. The CDR3 bases are TGTGCCAGCAGCTTGTGGGAGGGCGAAAAACTGTTTTTT. It yields the protein CASSLWEGEKLFF.

This sequence joins TRBV5-4 and TRBJ2-7; perhaps TRBD1 as D (5 bases). Trimming stripped 5 bases from V and 0 bases from J, with 12 bases between. The length of the CDR3 is 14 residues. Germline CDR1 reads SGHNT; CDR2 reads YYREEE (reference sequence). The chain's CDR3 is CASRRQSSSYEQYF. DNA for the CDR3: TGTGCCAGCAGGAGACAGAGTAGCTCCTACGAGCAGTACTTC.

The V call is TRBV2, the J call TRBJ1-2, with 8 bases aligning to TRBD1. The CDR3 has 14 residues. Germline V CDR1 and CDR2: SNHLY, FYNNEI. The V segment lost 6 bases and the J segment 0 bases; nucleotides outside the gene matches: 3. The CDR3 nucleotides are TGTGCCAGCAGCGGACAGGGAGCTAACTATGGCTACACCTTC. This sequence encodes CASSGQGANYGYTF. Full variable domain (missing parts from reference TRBV2 and TRBJ1-2): EPEVTQTPSHQVTQMGQEVILRCVPISNHLYFYWYRQILGQKVEFLVSFYNNEISEKSEIFDDQFSVERPDGSNFTLKIRSTKLEDSAMYFCASSGQGANYGYTFGSGTRLTVV.

The V gene is TRBV15, the J gene TRBJ2-3; D not resolved. The V end was cut by 3 bases, the J end by 3 bases, with 13 bases between. From germline, CDR1 is LNHNV and CDR2 YYDKDF (reference sequence). The CDR3 has 15 amino acids. CDR3 sequence (DNA): TGTGCCACCAGCAGGGCCCGGTTCATAACAGATACGCAGTATTTT. It yields the protein CATSRARFITDTQYF.

The rearrangement uses TRBV5-4 and TRBJ1-1; no definite D call. CDR1 is SGHNT, CDR2 YYREEE, per germline (reference sequence). This CDR3 comprises 14 residues. V was trimmed by 0 bases and J by 5 bases, leaving 11 bases between them. CDR3 in DNA: TGTGCCAGCAGCTTGGAAGGGAGGGAGACTGAAGCTTTCTTT. It yields the protein CASSLEGRETEAFF.